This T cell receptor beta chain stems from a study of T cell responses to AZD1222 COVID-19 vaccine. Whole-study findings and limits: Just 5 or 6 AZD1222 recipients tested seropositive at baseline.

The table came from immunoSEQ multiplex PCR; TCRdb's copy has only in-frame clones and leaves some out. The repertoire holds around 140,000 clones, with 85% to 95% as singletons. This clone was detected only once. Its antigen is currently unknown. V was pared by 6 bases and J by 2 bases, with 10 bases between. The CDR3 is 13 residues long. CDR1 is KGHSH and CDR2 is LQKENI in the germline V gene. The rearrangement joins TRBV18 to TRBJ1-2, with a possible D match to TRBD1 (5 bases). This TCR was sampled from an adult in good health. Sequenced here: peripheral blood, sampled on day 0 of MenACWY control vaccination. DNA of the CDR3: TGTGCCAGCTCCCCCGGGACCAACTATGGCTACACCTTC. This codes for CASSPGTNYGYTF.